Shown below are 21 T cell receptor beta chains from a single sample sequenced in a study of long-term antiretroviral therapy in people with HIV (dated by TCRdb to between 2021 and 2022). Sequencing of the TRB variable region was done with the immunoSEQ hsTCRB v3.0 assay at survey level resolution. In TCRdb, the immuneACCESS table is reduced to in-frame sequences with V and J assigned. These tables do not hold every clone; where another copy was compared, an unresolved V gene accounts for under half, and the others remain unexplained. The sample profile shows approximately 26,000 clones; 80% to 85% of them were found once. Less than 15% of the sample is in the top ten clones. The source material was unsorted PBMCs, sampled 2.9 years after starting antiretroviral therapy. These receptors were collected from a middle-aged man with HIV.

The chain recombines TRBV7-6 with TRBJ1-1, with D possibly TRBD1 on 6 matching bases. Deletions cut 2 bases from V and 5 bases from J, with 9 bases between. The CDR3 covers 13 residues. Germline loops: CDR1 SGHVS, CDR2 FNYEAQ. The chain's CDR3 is CASSLRGRTEAFF. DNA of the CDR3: TGTGCCAGCAGCTTACGGGGGCGGACTGAAGCTTTCTTT.

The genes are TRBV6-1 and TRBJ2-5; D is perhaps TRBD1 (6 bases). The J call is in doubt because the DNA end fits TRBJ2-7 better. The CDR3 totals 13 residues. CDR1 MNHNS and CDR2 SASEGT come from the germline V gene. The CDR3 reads CASAQDSYYEQYF. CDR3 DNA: TGTGCCAGCGCGCAGGACAGTTACTACGAGCAGTACTTC.

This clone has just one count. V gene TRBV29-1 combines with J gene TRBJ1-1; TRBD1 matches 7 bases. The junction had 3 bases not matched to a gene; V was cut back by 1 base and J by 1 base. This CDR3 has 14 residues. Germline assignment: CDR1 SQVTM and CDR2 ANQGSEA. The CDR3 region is CSVEARTGNTEAFF. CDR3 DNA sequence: TGCAGCGTTGAAGCTCGGACAGGGAACACTGAAGCTTTCTTT.

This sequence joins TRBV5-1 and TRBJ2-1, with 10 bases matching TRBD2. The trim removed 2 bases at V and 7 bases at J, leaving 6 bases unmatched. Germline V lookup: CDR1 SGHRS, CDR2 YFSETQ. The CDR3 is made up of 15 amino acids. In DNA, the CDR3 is TGCGCCAGCAGCTTCAGAGCGGGGGGGCCAAATGAGCAGTTCTTC. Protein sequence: CASSFRAGGPNEQFF.

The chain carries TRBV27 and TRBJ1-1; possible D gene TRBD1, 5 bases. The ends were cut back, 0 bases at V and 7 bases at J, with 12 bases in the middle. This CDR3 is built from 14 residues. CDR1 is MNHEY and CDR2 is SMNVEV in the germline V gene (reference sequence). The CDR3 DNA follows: TGTGCCAGCAGTTTATCGGGGCCCAGGAGTGAAGCTTTCTTT. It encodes CASSLSGPRSEAFF.

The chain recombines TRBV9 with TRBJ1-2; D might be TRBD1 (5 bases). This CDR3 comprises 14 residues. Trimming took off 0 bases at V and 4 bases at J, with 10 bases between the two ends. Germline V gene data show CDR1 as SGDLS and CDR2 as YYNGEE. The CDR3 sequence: CASSVDGGGYGYTF. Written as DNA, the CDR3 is TGTGCCAGCAGCGTAGACGGGGGTGGCTATGGCTACACCTTC.

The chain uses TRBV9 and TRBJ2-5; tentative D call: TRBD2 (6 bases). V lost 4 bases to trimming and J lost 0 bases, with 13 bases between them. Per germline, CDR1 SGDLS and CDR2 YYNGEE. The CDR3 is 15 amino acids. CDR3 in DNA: TGTGCCAGCAGCCCGGGGGACGGCAACCAAGAGACCCAGTACTTC. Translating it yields CASSPGDGNQETQYF.

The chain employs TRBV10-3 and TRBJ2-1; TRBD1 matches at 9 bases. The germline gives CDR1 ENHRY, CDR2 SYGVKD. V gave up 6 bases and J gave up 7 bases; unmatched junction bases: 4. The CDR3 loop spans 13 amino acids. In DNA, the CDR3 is TGTGCCATCAGACCCGGGACAGGGAATGAGCAGTTCTTC. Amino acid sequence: CAIRPGTGNEQFF.

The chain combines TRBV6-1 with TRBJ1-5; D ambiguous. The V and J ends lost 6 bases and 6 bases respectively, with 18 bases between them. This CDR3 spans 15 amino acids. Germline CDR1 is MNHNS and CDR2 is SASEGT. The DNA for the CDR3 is TGTGCCAGCAGCGACCAGGCCGGGCACGGTCAGCCCCAGCATTTT. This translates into CASSDQAGHGQPQHF.

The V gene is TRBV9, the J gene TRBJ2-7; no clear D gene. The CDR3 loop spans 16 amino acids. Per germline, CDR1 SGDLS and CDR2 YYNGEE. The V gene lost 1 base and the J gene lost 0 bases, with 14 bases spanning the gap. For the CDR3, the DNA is TGTGCCAGCAGCGTAAGAAACTCCATGAGCTCCTACGAGCAGTACTTC. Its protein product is CASSVRNSMSSYEQYF.

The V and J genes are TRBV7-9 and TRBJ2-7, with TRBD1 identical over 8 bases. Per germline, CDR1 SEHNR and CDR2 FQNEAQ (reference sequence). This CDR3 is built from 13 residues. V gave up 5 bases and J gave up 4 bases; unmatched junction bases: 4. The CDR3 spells CASSLDRAYEQYF. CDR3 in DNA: TGTGCCAGCAGCCTGGACAGGGCATACGAGCAGTACTTC.

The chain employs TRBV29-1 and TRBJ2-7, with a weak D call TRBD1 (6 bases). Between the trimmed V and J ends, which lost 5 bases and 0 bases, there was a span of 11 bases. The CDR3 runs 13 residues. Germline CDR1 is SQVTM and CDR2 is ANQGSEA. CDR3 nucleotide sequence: TGCAGCGTTAGGACAGCTTCCTCCTACGAGCAGTACTTC. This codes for CSVRTASSYEQYF.

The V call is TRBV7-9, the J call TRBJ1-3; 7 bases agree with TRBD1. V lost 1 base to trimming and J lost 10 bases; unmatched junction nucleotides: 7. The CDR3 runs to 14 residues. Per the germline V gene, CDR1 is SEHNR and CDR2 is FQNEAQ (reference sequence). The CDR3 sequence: CASSLGTGQRTIYF. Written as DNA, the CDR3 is TGTGCCAGCAGCTTAGGGACAGGCCAGAGGACCATATATTTT.

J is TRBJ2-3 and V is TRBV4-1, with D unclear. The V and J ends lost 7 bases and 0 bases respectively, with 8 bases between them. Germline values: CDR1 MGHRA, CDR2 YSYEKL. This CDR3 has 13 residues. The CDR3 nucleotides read TGCGCCAGCAAGGCAAGAAGCACAGATACGCAGTATTTT. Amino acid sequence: CASKARSTDTQYF.

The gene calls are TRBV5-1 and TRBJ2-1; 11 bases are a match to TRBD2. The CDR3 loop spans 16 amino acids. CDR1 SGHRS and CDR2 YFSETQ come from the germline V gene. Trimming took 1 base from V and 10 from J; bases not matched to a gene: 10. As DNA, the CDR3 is TGCGCCAGCAGCTTGAAGACTAGCGGGGCCAAGGGGGAGCAGTTCTTC. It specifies CASSLKTSGAKGEQFF.

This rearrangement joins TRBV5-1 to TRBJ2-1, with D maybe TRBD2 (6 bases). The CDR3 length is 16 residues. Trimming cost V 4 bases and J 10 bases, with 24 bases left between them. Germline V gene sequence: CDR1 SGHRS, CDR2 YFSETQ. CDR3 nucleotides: TGCGCCAGCAGCCTCTGGAGCGGGCCAACCGCCCCAGAGCAGTTCTTC. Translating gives CASSLWSGPTAPEQFF.

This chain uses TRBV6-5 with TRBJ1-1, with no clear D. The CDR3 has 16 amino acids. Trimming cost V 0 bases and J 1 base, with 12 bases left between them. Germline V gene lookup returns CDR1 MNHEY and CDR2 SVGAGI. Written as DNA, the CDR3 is TGTGCCAGCAGTTACTCGAGTTTTCCATCGAACACTGAAGCTTTCTTT. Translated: CASSYSSFPSNTEAFF.

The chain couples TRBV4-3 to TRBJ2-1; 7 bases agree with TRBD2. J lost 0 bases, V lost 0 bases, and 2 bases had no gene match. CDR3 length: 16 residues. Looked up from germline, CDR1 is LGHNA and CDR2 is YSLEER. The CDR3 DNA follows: TGCGCCAGCAGCCAAGAGCGGGGGAGCTCCTACAATGAGCAGTTCTTC. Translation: CASSQERGSSYNEQFF.

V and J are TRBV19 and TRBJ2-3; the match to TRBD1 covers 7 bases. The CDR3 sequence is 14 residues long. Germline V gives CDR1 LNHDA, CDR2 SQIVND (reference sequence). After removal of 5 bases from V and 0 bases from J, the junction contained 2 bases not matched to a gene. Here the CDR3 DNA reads TGTGCCAGTAGTTCGACAGGGAGCACAGATACGCAGTATTTT. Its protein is CASSSTGSTDTQYF.

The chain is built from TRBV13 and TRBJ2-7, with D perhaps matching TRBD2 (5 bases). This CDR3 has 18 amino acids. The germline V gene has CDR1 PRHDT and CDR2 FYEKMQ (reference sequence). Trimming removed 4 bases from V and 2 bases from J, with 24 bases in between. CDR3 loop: CASSSGFTAQAGAYEQYF. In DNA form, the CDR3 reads TGTGCCAGCAGCTCGGGGTTCACAGCTCAAGCCGGGGCCTACGAGCAGTACTTC. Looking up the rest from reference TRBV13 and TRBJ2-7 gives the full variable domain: AAGVIQSPRHLIKEKRETATLKCYPIPRHDTVYWYQQGPGQDPQFLISFYEKMQSDKGSIPDRFSAQQFSDYHSELNMSSLELGDSALYFCASSSGFTAQAGAYEQYFGPGTRLTVT.

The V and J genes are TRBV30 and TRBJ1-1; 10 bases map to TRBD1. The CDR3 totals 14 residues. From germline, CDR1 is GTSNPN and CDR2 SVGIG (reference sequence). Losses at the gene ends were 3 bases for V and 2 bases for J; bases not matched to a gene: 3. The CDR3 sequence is CAWRTGGTNTEAFF. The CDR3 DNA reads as TGTGCCTGGAGGACAGGGGGCACCAACACTGAAGCTTTCTTT.